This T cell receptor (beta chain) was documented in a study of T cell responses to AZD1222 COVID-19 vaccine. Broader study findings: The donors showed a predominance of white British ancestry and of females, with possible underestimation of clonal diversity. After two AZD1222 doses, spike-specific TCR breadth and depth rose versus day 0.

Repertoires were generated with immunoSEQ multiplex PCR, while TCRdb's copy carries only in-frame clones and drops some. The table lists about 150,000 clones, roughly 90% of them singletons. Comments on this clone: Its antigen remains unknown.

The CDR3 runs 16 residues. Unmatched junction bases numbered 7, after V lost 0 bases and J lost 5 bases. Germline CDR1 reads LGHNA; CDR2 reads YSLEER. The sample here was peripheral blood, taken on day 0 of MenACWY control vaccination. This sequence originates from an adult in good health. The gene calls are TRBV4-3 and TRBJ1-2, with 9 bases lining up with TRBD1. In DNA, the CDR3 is TGCGCCAGCAGCCAAGACTTTAGGACAGGGGCATATGGCTACACCTTC. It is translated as CASSQDFRTGAYGYTF.